Listed below are T cell receptor beta chains from one sample, sequenced in a study of regulatory T cells in long-lasting Graves disease. TCRdb ran MiXCR on the multiplex PCR reads and lists one entry per CDR3 protein. The sample shows 350,000 to 450,000 distinct CDR3 sequences, around 20% of them seen only once. Sequencing used peripheral blood mononuclear cells (PBMCs), obtained when the disease was refractory, from a patient treated with antithyroid drugs. These receptors were obtained from a female donor with Graves disease. Both conserved end residues are part of each CDR3. The order of the fields is J gene, clone size, V gene, D gene, CDR3 protein, CDR3 DNA. The D gene is left open where the match is weak. The size of a clone is reported for some rows only, either as once, few or many, or as a class for expanded clones.

j_call: TRBJ2-5; clone_size: .; v_call: TRBV7-2; d_call: .; cdr3_aa: CASSLDGTYQETQYF; cdr3_nt: TGTGCCAGCAGCTTAGACGGGACGTACCAAGAGACCCAGTACTTC
j_call: TRBJ2-5; clone_size: few; v_call: TRBV7-2; d_call: .; cdr3_aa: CASSLSPEETQYF; cdr3_nt: TGTGCCAGCAGCTTAAGTCCCGAAGAGACCCAGTACTTC
j_call: TRBJ1-5; clone_size: many; v_call: TRBV28; d_call: TRBD1; cdr3_aa: CASSSGTGGRQPQHF; cdr3_nt: TGTGCCAGCAGTTCCGGGACAGGGGGCAGGCAGCCCCAGCATTTT
j_call: TRBJ2-7; clone_size: .; v_call: TRBV3-1; d_call: .; cdr3_aa: CASSSTRAVYEQYF; cdr3_nt: TGTGCCAGCAGCTCGACGCGGGCAGTCTACGAGCAGTACTTC
j_call: TRBJ1-1; clone_size: many; v_call: TRBV6-2/TRBV6-3; d_call: TRBD1; cdr3_aa: CASSYETGGTEAFF; cdr3_nt: TGTGCCAGCAGTTACGAGACAGGGGGCACTGAAGCTTTCTTT
j_call: TRBJ2-4; clone_size: .; v_call: TRBV30; d_call: .; cdr3_aa: CAWSPRGGLKNIQYF; cdr3_nt: TGTGCCTGGAGTCCCCGCGGGGGCCTAAAAAACATTCAGTACTTC
j_call: TRBJ1-5; clone_size: .; v_call: TRBV3-1; d_call: .; cdr3_aa: CASGAEAGQPQHF; cdr3_nt: TGTGCCAGCGGGGCCGAGGCGGGACAGCCCCAGCATTTT
j_call: TRBJ2-5; clone_size: .; v_call: TRBV11-2; d_call: .; cdr3_aa: CASSLAPGTQYF; cdr3_nt: TGTGCCAGCAGCTTAGCGCCGGGGACCCAGTACTTC
j_call: TRBJ2-2; clone_size: .; v_call: TRBV5-4; d_call: .; cdr3_aa: CASSSRAEYTGELFF; cdr3_nt: TGTGCCAGCAGCTCCCGGGCGGAGTACACCGGGGAGCTGTTTTTT
j_call: TRBJ2-7; clone_size: many; v_call: TRBV28; d_call: .; cdr3_aa: CASSLTEPFYEQYF; cdr3_nt: TGTGCCAGCAGTTTGACAGAACCTTTCTACGAGCAGTACTTC
j_call: TRBJ2-3; clone_size: .; v_call: TRBV7-9; d_call: TRBD1; cdr3_aa: CASKRTGSTDTQYF; cdr3_nt: TGTGCCAGCAAAAGGACAGGGAGCACAGATACGCAGTATTTT
j_call: TRBJ2-7; clone_size: .; v_call: TRBV7-2; d_call: TRBD2; cdr3_aa: CASSRTGRADEQYF; cdr3_nt: TGTGCCAGCAGCCGGACCGGGAGGGCCGACGAGCAGTACTTC
j_call: TRBJ2-5; clone_size: many; v_call: TRBV28; d_call: .; cdr3_aa: CASSLRTPSPRETQYF; cdr3_nt: TGTGCCAGCAGCTTACGGACCCCGTCCCCCCGAGAGACCCAGTACTTC